This T cell receptor (beta chain) is from a study of T cells in tuberculosis. Study-wide results and caveats: Low-affinity CD1B-GMM tetramer-binding T cells may have been missed.

Sequencing was performed with immunoSEQ multiplex PCR; in TCRdb, only in-frame clones are kept and a portion is missing. Of about 54,000 clones listed, roughly 87% are singletons. Germline V gene data show CDR1 as SGDLS and CDR2 as YYNGEE. There are 18 residues in the CDR3. Trimming left V 0 bases short and J 2 bases short, with 19 bases between. Sorting used thawed, overnight-rested PBMC stained with anti-CD3, a viability dye and GMM-loaded CD1B tetramer. The CD1B tetramers carried C32 glucose monomycolate purified from Rhodococcus equi. About 94,000 tetramer-negative cells were sorted from each donor.

This TCR came from an adult woman with latent tuberculosis. Sequencing was done on a sample of CD1b-GMM tetramer-negative cells sorted from PBMCs. V is TRBV9 and J is TRBJ2-3; D possibly corresponds to TRBD2 (6 bases). The CDR3 reads CASSVGILTGVSTDTQYF. DNA for the CDR3: TGTGCCAGCAGCGTAGGAATTTTGACGGGAGTCTCCACAGATACGCAGTATTTT.